This T cell receptor (beta chain) emerged from a study of blood T cells in healthy people across ages. General study results and limits: More naive CD4+ cells and higher diversity marked long-lived donors relative to aged donors. Roughly linear age-related decline in beta diversity appeared, significant by age approximately 41.

A minimum of 6 million PBMCs was isolated per sample. Alongside a J-beta primer mix, a sample-barcoded 5' primer served in a second PCR lasting about 7 to 12 cycles. One entry per CDR3 protein results from TCRdb running MiXCR on the 5' RACE reads. The sample lists about 640,000 distinct CDR3 sequences, around three fifths occurring once. This clonotype was observed a few times. Its cognate antigen is unknown. The sample comprised blood. This receptor was obtained from a man aged 55 to 70 in good health.

The CDR3 region has the DNA TGCAGCGCTCTCCGTTCCAGTGGCTACACCTTC. The encoded protein is CSALRSSGYTF. This chain links TRBV29-1 with TRBJ1-2; no reliable D call. The CDR3 has 11 amino acids. V was cut by 7 bases and J by 7 bases, with 13 bases left in between. Germline V gene data show CDR1 as SQVTM and CDR2 as ANQGSEA.